The 23 T cell receptor beta chains reported below all come from one sample, sequenced in a study of control samples from healthy donors and cancer patients. The assay was immunoSEQ multiplex PCR, and TCRdb's table has in-frame clones only and misses some. The repertoire holds about 160,000 clones, with 96% as singletons. Sequencing was carried out using blood. The receptors originated from a woman under 40 in good health.

V and J are TRBV6-5 and TRBJ1-1; D ambiguous. V was cut by 8 bases and J by 4 bases, with 20 bases left in between. CDR3 size: 15 residues. Germline CDR1 is MNHEY and CDR2 is SVGAGI. The CDR3 spells CASRNEVALGTEAFF. The CDR3 region has the DNA TGTGCCAGCCGCAACGAGGTTGCTCTAGGCACTGAAGCTTTCTTT.

The rearrangement joins TRBV14 to TRBJ1-1, with D unclear. CDR1 SGHDN and CDR2 FVKESK come from the germline V gene. The ends were cut back, 4 bases at V and 5 bases at J, with 23 bases in the middle. CDR3 length equals 17 residues. CDR3 loop: CASSPGFLFRKGTEAFF. Here the CDR3 DNA reads TGTGCCAGCAGCCCCGGGTTTTTATTTCGCAAAGGGACTGAAGCTTTCTTT.

V and J are TRBV6-1 and TRBJ2-4; D may be TRBD1 or TRBD2 (7 bases each). Germline loops: CDR1 MNHNS, CDR2 SASEGT. Trimming cost V 4 bases and J 1 base, with 20 bases left between them. The CDR3 is 18 amino acids. The CDR3 loop is CASSGQGGGLGAKNIQYF. CDR3 in DNA: TGTGCCAGCAGTGGCCAGGGGGGGGGACTCGGGGCCAAAAACATTCAGTACTTC.

The rearrangement joins TRBV5-1 to TRBJ2-2, with 10 bases aligning to TRBD2. CDR1 and CDR2 from the germline V gene are SGHRS and YFSETQ. The CDR3 runs 16 residues. J was trimmed by 5 bases and V by 1 base; bases with no gene match: 5. CDR3 sequence: CASSLWGLARTGELFF. For the CDR3, the DNA is TGCGCCAGCAGCTTGTGGGGACTAGCGCGAACCGGGGAGCTGTTTTTT.

This chain links TRBV6-1 with TRBJ2-1; 9 bases map to TRBD2. V was clipped by 3 bases and J by 4 bases; unmatched bases: 4. From germline, CDR1 is MNHNS and CDR2 SASEGT. CDR3 length equals 15 residues. The CDR3 DNA reads TGTGCCAGCAGTGATAACCTAGCGGGGTACAATGAGCAGTTCTTC. Translating gives CASSDNLAGYNEQFF.

The chain carries TRBV19 and TRBJ1-2, with D tentatively TRBD1 (5 bases). CDR3 length: 15 residues. Per germline, CDR1 LNHDA and CDR2 SQIVND (reference sequence). The V end lost 8 bases, the J end lost 4 bases, and 20 bases lay between the germline ends. The CDR3 spells CASSTQGSEGYGYTF. The CDR3, as DNA: TGTGCCAGTTCTACCCAGGGATCGGAAGGCTATGGCTACACCTTC. The full variable domain, in which reference TRBV19 and TRBJ1-2 provide the parts outside the CDR3, is DGGITQSPKYLFRKEGQNVTLSCEQNLNHDAMYWYRQDPGQGLRLIYYSQIVNDFQKGDIAEGYSVSREKKESFPLTVTSAQKNPTAFYLCASSTQGSEGYGYTFGSGTRLTVV.

The J gene is TRBJ2-3, the V gene TRBV7-9; 11 positions match TRBD1. J was trimmed by 0 bases and V by 1 base; bases with no gene match: 3. This CDR3 spans 17 amino acids. Germline V CDR1 and CDR2: SEHNR, FQNEAQ (reference sequence). CDR3 residues: CASSLGTGGSSTDTQYF. CDR3 nucleotide sequence: TGTGCCAGCAGCTTAGGGACAGGGGGCTCTAGCACAGATACGCAGTATTTT. The variable domain in full, with the rest retrieved from reference TRBV7-9 and TRBJ2-3, is DTGVSQNPRHKITKRGQNVTFRCDPISEHNRLYWYRQTLGQGPEFLTYFQNEAQLEKSRLLSDRFSAERPKGSFSTLEIQRTEQGDSAMYLCASSLGTGGSSTDTQYFGPGTRLTVL.

The DNA of the CDR3 is TGTGCCAGTAGTCCTACCCACTTGAGCTCCTACAATGAGCAGTTCTTC. Its translation is CASSPTHLSSYNEQFF. V and J are TRBV19 and TRBJ2-1; no clear D. Per germline, CDR1 LNHDA and CDR2 SQIVND (reference sequence). With 5 bases removed from V and 0 bases from J, the gap between germline ends came to 14 bases. The CDR3 has 16 amino acids.

The chain links TRBV4-1 to TRBJ2-7; D perhaps matches TRBD2 (5 bases). Per germline, CDR1 MGHRA and CDR2 YSYEKL. This CDR3 has 13 residues. Trimming stripped 1 base from V and 4 bases from J, with 8 bases between. This CDR3 is CASSQVGEYEQYF. Written as DNA, the CDR3 is TGCGCCAGCAGCCAAGTCGGGGAATACGAGCAGTACTTC.

The V gene is TRBV11-2, the J gene TRBJ2-2; D possibly corresponds to TRBD1 (5 bases). V was shortened by 6 bases and J by 1 base, with 21 bases between the two germline ends. The CDR3 has 18 residues. Germline V gene data show CDR1 as SGHAT and CDR2 as FQNNGV. CDR3 amino acids: CASRRTYAPRGNTGELFF. DNA for the CDR3: TGTGCCAGCAGACGAACATACGCCCCAAGGGGGAACACCGGGGAGCTGTTTTTT.

The V and J genes are TRBV5-6 and TRBJ1-2; no definite D call. The length of the CDR3 is 13 residues. V lost 2 bases, J lost 5 bases, and 10 bases lay in between. Germline V gene data show CDR1 as SGHDT and CDR2 as YYEEEE. This chain's CDR3 is CASSFFGVYGYTF. The DNA of the CDR3 is TGTGCCAGCAGCTTCTTCGGGGTGTATGGCTACACCTTC. Supplemented by reference TRBV5-6 and TRBJ1-2, the full variable domain reads DAGVTQSPTHLIKTRGQQVTLRCSPKSGHDTVSWYQQALGQGPQFIFQYYEEEERQRGNFPDRFSGHQFPNYSSELNVNALLLGDSALYLCASSFFGVYGYTFGSGTRLTVV.

The chain carries TRBV3-1 (or the pseudogene TRBV3-2) and TRBJ1-1; the D is unclear. V dropped 4 bases and J dropped 1 base, with 7 bases sitting between them. Germline V gene lookup returns CDR1 LGHDT and CDR2 YNNKEL (reference sequence). This CDR3 contains 13 residues. The CDR3 DNA is TGTGCCAGCAGCCTACACAAGAACACTGAAGCTTTCTTT. Amino acid sequence: CASSLHKNTEAFF.

The genes are TRBV12-3 or TRBV12-4 and TRBJ2-2; no clear D gene. V was pared by 7 bases and J by 6 bases, with 12 bases between. This CDR3 contains 13 residues. The CDR3 coding sequence is TGTGCCAGCACCCTCGGGTGGGCCGGGGAGCTGTTTTTT. Translated: CASTLGWAGELFF.

V gene TRBV5-1 combines with J gene TRBJ1-4, with D unresolved. Germline V gene sequence: CDR1 SGHRS, CDR2 YFSETQ. This CDR3 has 15 residues. Trimming removed 3 bases at V and 5 bases at J, with 14 bases between. CDR3 DNA: TGCGCCAGCAGCTCGGTTGGGGATCGGAATGAAAAACTGTTTTTT. This codes for CASSSVGDRNEKLFF.

The chain combines TRBV11-2 with TRBJ2-5; a weak D match, TRBD1 (5 bases). Germline V CDR1 and CDR2: SGHAT, FQNNGV. There are 16 residues in the CDR3. V shed 3 bases and J shed 2 bases, with 16 bases lying between them. The CDR3 sequence: CASSFPSRTTQETQYF. DNA for the CDR3: TGTGCCAGCAGCTTTCCGTCGAGGACAACACAAGAGACCCAGTACTTC.

The DNA of the CDR3 is TGTGCCAGCAGTTTTAATGGACAGCCCGAGCAGTACTTC. This sequence encodes CASSFNGQPEQYF. This chain links TRBV27 with TRBJ2-7; D might be TRBD1 (6 bases). The CDR3 is 13 amino acids. Germline V gene data show CDR1 as MNHEY and CDR2 as SMNVEV (reference sequence). The ends were cut back, 3 bases at V and 6 bases at J, with 12 bases in the middle.

This clone came up once. The chain uses TRBV6-6 and TRBJ2-7, with D hard to call. The CDR3 sequence is 14 residues long. Germline V gene data show CDR1 as MNHNY and CDR2 as SVGAGI (reference sequence). The V gene lost 1 base and the J gene lost 2 bases, with 9 bases spanning the gap. The CDR3 here is CASSYYGQAYEQYF. CDR3 DNA: TGTGCCAGCAGTTACTACGGGCAGGCCTACGAGCAGTACTTC.

The J gene is TRBJ1-3, the V gene TRBV27; maybe TRBD1 (6 bases). The CDR3 has 15 residues. V was shortened by 4 bases and J by 0 bases, with 10 bases between the two germline ends. Germline lookup yields CDR1 MNHEY and CDR2 SMNVEV (reference sequence). The CDR3 DNA sequence: TGTGCCAGCAGTTACACAGGGAGCTCTGGAAACACCATATATTTT. Protein: CASSYTGSSGNTIYF.

The chain employs TRBV23-1 and TRBJ1-1; D ambiguous. TRBV23-1 is an ORF; its function is uncertain. CDR3 length: 13 amino acids. Trimming took off 6 bases at V and 2 bases at J, with 10 bases between the two ends. The CDR3 DNA reads as TGCGCCAGCAGGAGTTCAAGAAACACTGAAGCTTTCTTT. Protein product: CASRSSRNTEAFF.

V usage is TRBV30 and J usage is TRBJ1-4; D not resolved. Germline V gene data show CDR1 as GTSNPN and CDR2 as SVGIG (reference sequence). CDR3 length equals 15 residues. The germline V and J ends were trimmed by 2 bases and 1 base, with 11 bases remaining between them. DNA for the CDR3: TGTGCCTGGAGTTACAGACTGAGAACTAATGAAAAACTGTTTTTT. It encodes CAWSYRLRTNEKLFF.

The V call is TRBV28, the J call TRBJ2-1; the D call may be TRBD1 or TRBD2 (6 bases each). The CDR3 contains 14 residues. Germline assignment: CDR1 MDHEN and CDR2 SYDVKM. Trimming removed 3 bases at V and 6 bases at J, with 12 bases between. The CDR3 DNA sequence: TGTGCCAGCAGTTTTAATAAGGGGGGCAATGAGCAGTTCTTC. This codes for CASSFNKGGNEQFF. The whole variable domain, remainder taken from reference TRBV28 and TRBJ2-1, is DVKVTQSSRYLVKRTGEKVFLECVQDMDHENMFWYRQDPGLGLRLIYFSYDVKMKEKGDIPEGYSVSREKKERFSLILESASTNQTSMYLCASSFNKGGNEQFFGPGTRLTVL.

The chain carries TRBV3-1 (or the pseudogene TRBV3-2) and TRBJ1-6, with D perhaps matching TRBD1 (6 bases). Looked up from germline, CDR1 is LGHDT and CDR2 is YNNKEL (reference sequence). CDR3 length equals 14 residues. V dropped 3 bases and J dropped 7 bases, with 10 bases sitting between them. DNA for the CDR3: TGTGCCAGCAGCCATCGGGGGCTGAATTCACCCCTCCACTTT. Translating it yields CASSHRGLNSPLHF.

This chain's CDR3 is CASSQDRQGGENFPEAFF. The CDR3 region has the DNA TGTGCCAGCAGCCAAGATCGACAGGGAGGTGAAAATTTTCCTGAAGCTTTCTTT. V and J are TRBV4-2 and TRBJ1-1; 7 nucleotides match TRBD1. The CDR3 spans 18 residues. Germline trimming cut 0 bases from V and 6 bases from J; bases unmatched to any gene: 16. Germline V gene lookup returns CDR1 LGHNA and CDR2 YNFKEQ.